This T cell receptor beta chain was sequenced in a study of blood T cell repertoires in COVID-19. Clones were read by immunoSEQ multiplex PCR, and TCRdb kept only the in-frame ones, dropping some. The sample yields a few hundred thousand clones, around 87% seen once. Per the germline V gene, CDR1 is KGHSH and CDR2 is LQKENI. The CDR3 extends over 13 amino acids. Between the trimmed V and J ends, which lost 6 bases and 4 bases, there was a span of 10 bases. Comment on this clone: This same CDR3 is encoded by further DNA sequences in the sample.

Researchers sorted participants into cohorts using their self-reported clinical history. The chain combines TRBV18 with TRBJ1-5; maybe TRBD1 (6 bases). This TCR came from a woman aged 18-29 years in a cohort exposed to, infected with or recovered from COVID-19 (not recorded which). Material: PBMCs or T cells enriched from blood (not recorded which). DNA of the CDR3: TGTGCCAGCTCCCGAGACAGGAATCAGCCCCAGCATTTT. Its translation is CASSRDRNQPQHF. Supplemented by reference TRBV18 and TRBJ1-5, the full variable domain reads NAGVMQNPRHLVRRRGQEARLRCSPMKGHSHVYWYRQLPEEGLKFMVYLQKENIIDESGMPKERFSAEFPKEGPSILRIQQVVRGDSAAYFCASSRDRNQPQHFGDGTRLSIL.